The rows below give T cell receptor beta chains drawn from one sample of a study of shared clonotypes between healthy human individuals. Assay: immunoSEQ multiplex PCR; the TCRdb copy retains only in-frame clones and omits some. The sample shows some 2,100,000 clones, 85% to 95% of them seen only once. Sequencing was performed on naive CD8+ T cells from PBMCs. These receptors all stem from a man in his late teens or twenties in good health. Some clones in this sample may be carry-over from other donors' samples. The CDR3 runs from the conserved cysteine through the conserved F or W. The order of the fields is clone size, D gene, J gene, V gene, CDR3 DNA, CDR3 protein. A D gene is named only where the DNA matches it firmly. Only some rows state a clone size, as once, few, many or a class for expanded clones.

NA	TRBD2	TRBJ2-1	TRBV7-9	TGTGCCAGCAGCTTAGATCTTGGCGGGAGGGCCTACAATGAGCAGTTCTTC	CASSLDLGGRAYNEQFF
NA	NA	TRBJ2-1	TRBV19	TGTGCCAGTAGCGAGACATACTCTCCCCTCTACAATGAGCAGTTCTTC	CASSETYSPLYNEQFF
NA	NA	TRBJ2-5	TRBV27	TGTGCCAGCAGTTCCCTGGGAAGAGAAGAGACCCAGTACTTC	CASSSLGREETQYF
NA	NA	TRBJ1-5	TRBV2	TGTGCCAGCAGGATGAGGTATTTGGGGCAGGCAAATCAGCCCCAGCATTTT	CASRMRYLGQANQPQHF
NA	NA	TRBJ2-1	TRBV6-5	TGTGCCAGCAGTTGGGGGCAGGGGCCATCCTACAATGAGCAGTTCTTC	CASSWGQGPSYNEQFF
NA	NA	TRBJ1-1	TRBV29-1	TGCAGCGGGACTCTCAGGGCAGCCCAGAACACTGAAGCTTTCTTT	CSGTLRAAQNTEAFF
NA	TRBD2	TRBJ2-7	TRBV11-3	TGTGCCAGCAGCCCTAGGACTAGCGGGAGGGATGAGCAGTACTTC	CASSPRTSGRDEQYF
NA	NA	TRBJ1-4	TRBV7-9	TGTGCCAGCAGCCCGACGAGTTGGGGAGAAAAACTGTTTTTT	CASSPTSWGEKLFF
NA	NA	TRBJ2-1	TRBV4-1	TGCGCCAGCAGCCAAGAGAGCCGGCGGACCCTCTTAGACAATGAGCAGTTCTTC	CASSQESRRTLLDNEQFF
NA	NA	TRBJ1-5	TRBV19	TGTGCCAGTAGTTCCAGGGGCGGGGCGGATCAGCCCCAGCATTTT	CASSSRGGADQPQHF
NA	NA	TRBJ2-7	TRBV15	TGTGCCACCAGCAGAGATCTTTTTGAGGGACCTAGACCCTACGAGCAGTACTTC	CATSRDLFEGPRPYEQYF
NA	NA	TRBJ2-7	TRBV4-1	TGCGCCAGCAGCCCTGATCGGTCCGAGCAGTACTTC	CASSPDRSEQYF
NA	NA	TRBJ2-2	TRBV19	TGTGCCAGCCGTCCGACGCCAAACACCGGGGAGCTGTTTTTT	CASRPTPNTGELFF
NA	TRBD2	TRBJ2-7	TRBV7-9	TGTGCCAGCAGCTTCGAAGCGGGAGGCTTCGTCCACGAGCAGTACTTC	CASSFEAGGFVHEQYF
NA	NA	TRBJ1-2	TRBV19	TGTGCCAGTAGACCTCGTTGGGAGGAGCTAGGAGAGGAAATCTATGGCTACACCTTC	CASRPRWEELGEEIYGYTF
NA	TRBD1	TRBJ2-7	TRBV28	TGTGCCAGCAGCTCCATTAGGCTCGAACAGGGGTTGATCCCCTACGAGCAGTACTTC	CASSSIRLEQGLIPYEQYF
once	TRBD2	TRBJ2-1	TRBV4-2	TGTGCCAGCAGCCAAGAGTCAAGGCTAGCGGCCTCCAATGAGCAGTTCTTC	CASSQESRLAASNEQFF
NA	NA	TRBJ1-4	TRBV27	TGTGCCAGCAGTCCAGTCGGGGACTCCGAAAAACTGTTTTTT	CASSPVGDSEKLFF
NA	TRBD1	TRBJ2-7	TRBV9	TGTGCCAGCAGCGAGGGACAGGGGACGAACTACGAGCAGTACTTC	CASSEGQGTNYEQYF
NA	NA	TRBJ2-7	TRBV6-5	TGTGCCAGCAGCTATCTAACATCGACGGCCTACGAGCAGTACTTC	CASSYLTSTAYEQYF
NA	NA	TRBJ1-4	TRBV7-8	TGTGCCAGCAGCTTAGTCGGCAGCTCAGGGGAAAAACTGTTTTTT	CASSLVGSSGEKLFF
NA	NA	TRBJ2-2	TRBV30	TGTGCCTGGATCCCCGGGCGGTTAACCGGGGAGCTGTTTTTT	CAWIPGRLTGELFF
NA	NA	TRBJ2-3	TRBV27	TGTGCCAGCAGTTCCATGAGAGCTGGAGATACGCAGTATTTT	CASSSMRAGDTQYF
NA	NA	TRBJ2-3	TRBV10-3	TGTGCCATCAGTGAGAAGGCAGGGGGCACAGATACGCAGTATTTT	CAISEKAGGTDTQYF
NA	NA	TRBJ2-7	TRBV27	TGTGCCAGCAGTTCCGTATTGGGACACGAGCAGTACTTC	CASSSVLGHEQYF
NA	NA	TRBJ1-2	TRBV29-1	TGCAGCGTTGTCGGGGGCAGGGACTATGGCTACACCTTC	CSVVGGRDYGYTF
NA	NA	TRBJ2-1	TRBV6-1	TGTGCCAGCAGGGAGGACTTGAGCTCCTACAATGAGCAGTTCTTC	CASREDLSSYNEQFF
NA	TRBD2	TRBJ2-1	TRBV9	TGTGCCAGCAGCGACGACCAAACTAGCGGGAGGGGTAATGAGCAGTTCTTC	CASSDDQTSGRGNEQFF
NA	NA	TRBJ2-2	TRBV6-6	TGTGCCAGCAGTTACTCTTTGACTTACAACACCGGGGAGCTGTTTTTT	CASSYSLTYNTGELFF
NA	NA	TRBJ1-4	TRBV7-2	TGTGCCAGCAGCTTAGAGGGACGGGGGCGTAATGAAAAACTGTTTTTT	CASSLEGRGRNEKLFF
NA	TRBD1	TRBJ2-2	TRBV7-9	TGTGCCAGCAGCCCTGGGACAGGGGGATACACCGGGGAGCTGTTTTTT	CASSPGTGGYTGELFF
NA	NA	TRBJ1-1	TRBV28	TGTGCCAGCAGGGCCGCCTTGAACACTGAAGCTTTCTTT	CASRAALNTEAFF
NA	NA	TRBJ2-7	TRBV27	TGTGCCAGCAGTTTACTCCAGGGAGGGGGCGAGCAGTACTTC	CASSLLQGGGEQYF
NA	NA	TRBJ1-1	TRBV29-1	TGCAGCGTTGAAGATCTGGCAGGGGCGAACACTGAAGCTTTCTTT	CSVEDLAGANTEAFF
NA	TRBD2	TRBJ2-3	TRBV7-2	TGTGCCAGCAGCACGACTAGCGGGAGTATCCCAGATACGCAGTATTTT	CASSTTSGSIPDTQYF
NA	NA	TRBJ2-7	TRBV14	TGTGCCAGCAGCCAAGACCATAACTGGGAACAGATAGGCGAGCAGTACTTC	CASSQDHNWEQIGEQYF
NA	TRBD2	TRBJ2-7	TRBV6-5	TGTGCCAGCAGCGAGCGGGAGGATTACGAGCAGTACTTC	CASSEREDYEQYF
NA	NA	TRBJ2-1	TRBV29-1	TGCAGCGCCACGGACCAGTACAATGAGCAGTTCTTC	CSATDQYNEQFF
NA	NA	TRBJ2-1	TRBV7-9	TGTGCCATCGGTGGGAGACAGTTCTTC	CAIGGRQFF
NA	TRBD2	TRBJ2-2	TRBV11-2	TGTGCCAGCAGCTCAAGAACTAGCGACGATCCCGGGGAGCTGTTTTTT	CASSSRTSDDPGELFF
NA	NA	TRBJ2-7	TRBV7-9	TGTGCCAGCAGACCGAGTAGCGGCTACGAGCAGTACTTC	CASRPSSGYEQYF
NA	TRBD1	TRBJ1-1	TRBV25-1	TGTGCCAGCAGTGCTGGGAGGGGGACAGGGAACACTGAAGCTTTCTTT	CASSAGRGTGNTEAFF
NA	NA	TRBJ1-1	TRBV28	TGTGCCAGCAGGCTCAGGGGAATGAACACTGAAGCTTTCTTT	CASRLRGMNTEAFF
NA	NA	TRBJ1-4	TRBV7-9	TGTGCCAGCAGCTTAACGGGGGCGGAAGAAAAACTGTTTTTT	CASSLTGAEEKLFF
NA	TRBD1	TRBJ2-3	TRBV28	TGTGCCAGCAGTGGACTCCGGGACAGGGGGTCACGAAATACGCAGTATTTT	CASSGLRDRGSRNTQYF
NA	TRBD2	TRBJ2-1	TRBV11-2	TGTGCCAGCAGCACCCGGACTAGCGGTCGCTACAATGAGCAGTTCTTC	CASSTRTSGRYNEQFF
NA	NA	TRBJ1-1	TRBV11-3	TGTGCCAGCAGTCCTAGTGGGGGTAGTGGCACTGAAGCTTTCTTT	CASSPSGGSGTEAFF
NA	NA	TRBJ1-2	TRBV19	TGTGCCACGAAGGGGGGGCCTGGCTACACCTTC	CATKGGPGYTF
once	TRBD2	TRBJ2-2	TRBV7-9	TGTGCCAGCAGCCCCTCTATAACTAGCGGGGCCGCGAACACCGGGGAGCTGTTTTTT	CASSPSITSGAANTGELFF
NA	NA	TRBJ1-5	TRBV27	TGTGCCAGCAGTCCCGGGTCCCGATCGCCCCAGCATTTT	CASSPGSRSPQHF
NA	NA	TRBJ2-7	TRBV30	TGTGCCTGGAGGGCTGACAGGTCTTACGAGCAGTACTTC	CAWRADRSYEQYF
NA	NA	TRBJ2-3	TRBV6-5	TGTGCCAGCAGTTACTCCCAGCGGCTCACAGATACGCAGTATTTT	CASSYSQRLTDTQYF
NA	NA	TRBJ1-5	TRBV7-6	TGTGCCAGCAGCTTAGTGACGGGACCCAGCAATCAGCCCCAGCATTTT	CASSLVTGPSNQPQHF
NA	NA	TRBJ2-2	TRBV7-2	TGTGCCAGCTTAGTCGAGGGGGGCACCGGGGAGCTGTTTTTT	CASLVEGGTGELFF
NA	TRBD1	TRBJ1-4	TRBV6-1	TGTGCCAGCAGTGAAGCAGGACAGGGGGGAAATGAAAAACTGTTTTTT	CASSEAGQGGNEKLFF